The following is a T cell receptor (beta chain) sequence with its context. What it binds is unknown. The data originate from a study of T cell clones after liver transplantation. The wider study: Immunosuppression withdrawal was tried within 2 years after liver transplantation in this trial. Three of eight recipients were HCV-positive; others had non-autoimmune, non-viral indications. Tolerance: complete withdrawal held at least one year, liver enzymes staying within twice normal.

The CDR3 consists of 11 residues. Germline assignment: CDR1 MNHNS and CDR2 SASEGT. V lost 7 bases to trimming and J lost 7 bases, with 10 bases between them. Assay: immunoSEQ multiplex PCR; the TCRdb copy retains only in-frame clones and omits some. The sample includes 55,000 to 80,000 clones, 90% of them seen just once. Regarding the study as a whole: Graft donor-reactive T cells possibly entered the graft instead of undergoing deletion.

The material was CD4+ T cells from blood, obtained before liver transplant. This clonotype was obtained from a human donor who received a liver transplant. This chain uses TRBV6-1 with TRBJ2-5; no clear D. This CDR3 is CASKNSLTQYF. CDR3 DNA: TGTGCCAGCAAGAATAGTTTGACCCAGTACTTC.